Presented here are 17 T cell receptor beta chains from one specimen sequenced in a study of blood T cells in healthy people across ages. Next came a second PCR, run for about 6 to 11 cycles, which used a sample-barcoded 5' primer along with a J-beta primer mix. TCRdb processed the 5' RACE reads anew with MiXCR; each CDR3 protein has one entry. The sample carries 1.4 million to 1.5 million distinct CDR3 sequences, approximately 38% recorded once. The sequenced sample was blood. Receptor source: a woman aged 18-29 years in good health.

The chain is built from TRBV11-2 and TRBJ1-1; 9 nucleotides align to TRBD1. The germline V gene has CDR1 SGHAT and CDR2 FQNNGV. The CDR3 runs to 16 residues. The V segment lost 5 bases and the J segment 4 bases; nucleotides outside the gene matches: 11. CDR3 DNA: TGTGCCAGCAGCGCAGGGACAGGGACGTTAGGCACTGAAGCTTTCTTT. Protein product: CASSAGTGTLGTEAFF. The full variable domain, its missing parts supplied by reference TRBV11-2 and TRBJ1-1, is EAGVAQSPRYKIIEKRQSVAFWCNPISGHATLYWYQQILGQGPKLLIQFQNNGVVDDSQLPKDRFSAERLKGVDSTLKIQPAKLEDSAVYLCASSAGTGTLGTEAFFGQGTRLTVV.

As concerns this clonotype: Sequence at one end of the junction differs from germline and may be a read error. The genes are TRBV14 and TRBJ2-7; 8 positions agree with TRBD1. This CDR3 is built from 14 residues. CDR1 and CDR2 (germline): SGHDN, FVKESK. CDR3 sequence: CASSQMQGAYEQYF. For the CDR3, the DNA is TGTGCCAGCAGCCAAATGCAGGGGGCCTATGAGCAGTACTTC.

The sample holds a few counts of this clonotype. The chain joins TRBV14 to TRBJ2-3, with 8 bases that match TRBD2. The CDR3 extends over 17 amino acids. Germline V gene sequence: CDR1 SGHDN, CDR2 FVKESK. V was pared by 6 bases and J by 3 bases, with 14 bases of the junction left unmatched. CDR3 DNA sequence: TGTGCCAGCAGTCTAAGGGCTACGGCGGGAGGAACAGATACGCAGTATTTT. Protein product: CASSLRATAGGTDTQYF.

The CDR3 bases are TGCAGCGTTGAAGATCCGGGTTCGGGCAACATCGAGCAGTACTTC. Amino acids: CSVEDPGSGNIEQYF. The chain uses TRBV29-1 and TRBJ2-7; no clear D gene. Per the germline V gene, CDR1 is SQVTM and CDR2 is ANQGSEA. The CDR3 is 15 amino acids. Deletions cut 0 bases from V and 6 bases from J, with 18 bases between.

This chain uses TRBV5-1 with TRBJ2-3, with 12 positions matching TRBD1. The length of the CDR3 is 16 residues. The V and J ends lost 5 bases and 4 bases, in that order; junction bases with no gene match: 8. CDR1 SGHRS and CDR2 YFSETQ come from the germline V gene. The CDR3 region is CASRRSGTGGSDTQYF. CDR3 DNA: TGCGCCAGCAGGAGATCCGGGACAGGGGGCTCAGATACGCAGTATTTT.

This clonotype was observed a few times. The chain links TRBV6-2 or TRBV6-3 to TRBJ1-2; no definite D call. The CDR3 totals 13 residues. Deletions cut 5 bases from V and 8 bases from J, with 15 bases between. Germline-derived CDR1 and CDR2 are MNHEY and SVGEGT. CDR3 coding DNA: TGTGCCAGCAGTGATGGACCGCGGCGCGGCTACACCTTC. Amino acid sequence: CASSDGPRRGYTF.

For the CDR3, the DNA is TGCAGTGCTGGGAACGGGCGTACACCCACATCCGAGCAGTACTTC. It specifies CSAGNGRTPTSEQYF. The gene calls are TRBV20-1 and TRBJ2-7; D gene uncertain. Trimming took off 5 bases at V and 6 bases at J, with 23 bases between the two ends. The germline V gene has CDR1 DFQATT and CDR2 SNEGSKA (reference sequence). The CDR3 has 15 amino acids.

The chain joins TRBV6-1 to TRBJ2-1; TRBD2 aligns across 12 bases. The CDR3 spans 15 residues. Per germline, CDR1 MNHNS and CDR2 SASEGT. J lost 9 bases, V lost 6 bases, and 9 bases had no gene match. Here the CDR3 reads CASRRTSGVSSEQFF. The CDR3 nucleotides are TGTGCCAGCAGGAGGACTAGCGGGGTCTCGAGTGAGCAGTTCTTC.

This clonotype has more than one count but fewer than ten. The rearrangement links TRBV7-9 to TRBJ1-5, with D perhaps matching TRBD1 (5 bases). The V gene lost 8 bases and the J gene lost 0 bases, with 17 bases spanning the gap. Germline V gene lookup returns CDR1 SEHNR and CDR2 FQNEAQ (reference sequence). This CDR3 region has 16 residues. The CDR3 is CASVSGQGHSNQPQHF. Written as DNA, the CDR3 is TGTGCCAGCGTGTCTGGGCAGGGTCATAGCAATCAGCCCCAGCATTTT.

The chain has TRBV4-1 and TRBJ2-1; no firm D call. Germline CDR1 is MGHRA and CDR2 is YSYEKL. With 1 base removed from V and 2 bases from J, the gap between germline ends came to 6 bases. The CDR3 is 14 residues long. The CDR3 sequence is CASSQAGTYNEQFF. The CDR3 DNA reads TGCGCCAGCAGCCAAGCGGGTACCTACAATGAGCAGTTCTTC.

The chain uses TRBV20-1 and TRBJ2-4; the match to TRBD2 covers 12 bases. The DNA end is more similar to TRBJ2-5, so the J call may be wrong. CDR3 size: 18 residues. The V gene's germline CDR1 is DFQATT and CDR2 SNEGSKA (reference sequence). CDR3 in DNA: TGCAGTGCTAGCACTAGCGGGGGGACGTTGGCCGTACCGGGGACCCAGTACTTC. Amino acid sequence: CSASTSGGTLAVPGTQYF.

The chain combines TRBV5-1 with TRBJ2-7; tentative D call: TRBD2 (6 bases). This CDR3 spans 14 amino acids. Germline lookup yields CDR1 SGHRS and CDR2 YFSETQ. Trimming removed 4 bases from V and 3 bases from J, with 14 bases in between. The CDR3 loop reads CASSPGVDLYEQYF. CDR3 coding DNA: TGCGCCAGCAGCCCGGGGGTAGACCTCTACGAGCAGTACTTC.

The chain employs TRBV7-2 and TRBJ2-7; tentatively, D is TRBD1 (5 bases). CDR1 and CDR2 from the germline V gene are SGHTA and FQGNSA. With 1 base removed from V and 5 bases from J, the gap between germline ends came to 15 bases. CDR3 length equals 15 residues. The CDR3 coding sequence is TGTGCCAGCAGCTTAGAGGGGATTAGTATCCACGAGCAGTACTTC. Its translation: CASSLEGISIHEQYF.

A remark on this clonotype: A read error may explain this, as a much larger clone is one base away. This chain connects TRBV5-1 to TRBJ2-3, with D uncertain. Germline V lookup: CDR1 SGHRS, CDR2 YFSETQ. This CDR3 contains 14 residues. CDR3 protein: CASTLHPSTDAQYF. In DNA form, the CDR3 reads TGCGCCAGCACCTTACACCCGAGCACAGATGCGCAGTATTTT.

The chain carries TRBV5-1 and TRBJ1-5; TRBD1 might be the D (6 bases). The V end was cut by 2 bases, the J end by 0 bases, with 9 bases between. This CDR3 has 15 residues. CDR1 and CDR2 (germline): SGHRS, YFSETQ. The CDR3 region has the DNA TGCGCCAGCAGCTTTGAGGGGGGTAGCAATCAGCCCCAGCATTTT. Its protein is CASSFEGGSNQPQHF.

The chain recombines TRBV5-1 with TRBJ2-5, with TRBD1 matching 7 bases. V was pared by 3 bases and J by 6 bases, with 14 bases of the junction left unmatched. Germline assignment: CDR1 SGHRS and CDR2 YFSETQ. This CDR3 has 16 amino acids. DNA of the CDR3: TGCGCCAGCAGCTCAGAGGACAGGCGAACTAGGAAGACCCAGTACTTC. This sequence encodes CASSSEDRRTRKTQYF.

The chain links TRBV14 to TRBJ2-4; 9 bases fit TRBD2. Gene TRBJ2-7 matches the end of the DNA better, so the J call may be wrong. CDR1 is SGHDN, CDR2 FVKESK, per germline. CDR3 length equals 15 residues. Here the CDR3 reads CASSQERGLAYEQYF. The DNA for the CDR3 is TGTGCCAGCAGCCAAGAACGGGGACTAGCTTACGAGCAGTACTTC.